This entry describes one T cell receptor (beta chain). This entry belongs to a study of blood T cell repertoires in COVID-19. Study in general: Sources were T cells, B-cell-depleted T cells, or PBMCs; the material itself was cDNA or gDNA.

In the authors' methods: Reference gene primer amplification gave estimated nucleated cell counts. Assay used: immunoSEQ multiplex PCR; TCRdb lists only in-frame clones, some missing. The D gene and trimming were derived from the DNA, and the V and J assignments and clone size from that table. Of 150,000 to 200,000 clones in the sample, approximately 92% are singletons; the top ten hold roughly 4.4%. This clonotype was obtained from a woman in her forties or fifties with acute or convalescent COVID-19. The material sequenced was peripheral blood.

The CDR3 protein is CASSSSDRANTEAFF. CDR3 DNA: TGTGCCAGCAGCTCCTCGGACAGAGCGAACACTGAAGCTTTCTTT. The chain is built from TRBV11-2 and TRBJ1-1, with a possible D match to TRBD1 (6 bases). Trimming cost V 4 bases and J 1 base, with 13 bases left between them. The CDR3 sequence is 15 residues long. Germline CDR1 and CDR2: SGHAT and FQNNGV. Supplemented by reference TRBV11-2 and TRBJ1-1, the full variable domain reads EAGVAQSPRYKIIEKRQSVAFWCNPISGHATLYWYQQILGQGPKLLIQFQNNGVVDDSQLPKDRFSAERLKGVDSTLKIQPAKLEDSAVYLCASSSSDRANTEAFFGQGTRLTVV.